These 15 T cell receptor beta chains were all obtained from the same sample, sequenced in a study of blood T cell repertoires in COVID-19. Assay: immunoSEQ multiplex PCR; the TCRdb copy retains only in-frame clones and omits some. The table shows fewer than 350,000 clones, with about 90% occurring only once. The sequenced material came from PBMCs or T cells enriched from blood (not recorded which). The receptors were gathered from a woman aged 18-35 years with acute COVID-19.

V and J are TRBV28 and TRBJ2-4, with 8 bases fitting TRBD1. The ends lost 1 base at V and 0 bases at J; junction bases unmatched: 8. This CDR3 is built from 18 residues. Per the germline V gene, CDR1 is MDHEN and CDR2 is SYDVKM. The CDR3 region has the DNA TGTGCCAGCAGTTTATTGGCAGGGGGCGGGGTAGCCAAAAACATTCAGTACTTC. Translating it yields CASSLLAGGGVAKNIQYF.

The count of this clone is one. The J gene is TRBJ2-1, the V gene TRBV9; D is perhaps TRBD2 (7 bases). The V end was cut by 4 bases, the J end by 0 bases, with 17 bases between. Looked up from germline, CDR1 is SGDLS and CDR2 is YYNGEE. The CDR3 extends over 17 amino acids. Here the CDR3 DNA reads TGTGCCAGCAGCCGTAGGGGGGGGGAAGGCTCCTACAATGAGCAGTTCTTC. Protein product: CASSRRGGEGSYNEQFF.

V usage is TRBV7-8 and J usage is TRBJ2-6; 11 bases map to TRBD2. Trimming at V came to 6 bases and at J to 0 bases, leaving 13 bases not matched to a gene. Per germline, CDR1 SGHVS and CDR2 FQNEAQ. This CDR3 comprises 20 residues. CDR3 sequence (DNA): TGTGCCAGCAGTCCAAGACTAGCGGGACAAGTTACCTCTGGGGCCAACGTCCTGACTTTC. Translation gives CASSPRLAGQVTSGANVLTF. Looking up the rest from reference TRBV7-8 and TRBJ2-6 gives the full variable domain: GAGVSQSPRYKVAKRGQDVALRCDPISGHVSLFWYQQALGQGPEFLTYFQNEAQLDKSGLPSDRFFAERPEGSVSTLKIQRTQQEDSAVYLCASSPRLAGQVTSGANVLTFGAGSRLTVL.

The chain links TRBV4-3 to TRBJ2-2; D is unresolved. Trimming left V 4 bases short and J 8 bases short, with 17 bases between. CDR3 length: 15 residues. Per germline, CDR1 LGHNA and CDR2 YSLEER. The CDR3 DNA is TGCGCCAGCAGCCCCCGATTTGGCGGAATGGGGGAGCTGTTTTTT. This sequence encodes CASSPRFGGMGELFF.

The rearrangement uses TRBV21-1 and TRBJ1-5; TRBD1, the table's D call, lacks a check against the DNA. TRBV21-1 is termed a pseudogene. This CDR3 contains 17 residues. In DNA, the CDR3 is TGTGCCAGCAGCAAAACGATTTGGGCACATAGCAATCAGCCCCAGCATTTT. As protein: CASSKTIWAHSNQPQHF.

This clone was seen just once. J is TRBJ2-5 and V is TRBV18; TRBD2 matches 13 bases. The CDR3 is 18 residues long. The germline V gene has CDR1 KGHSH and CDR2 LQKENI. V lost 0 bases to trimming and J lost 2 bases; unmatched junction nucleotides: 6. CDR3 sequence: CASSPPWTSGSYQETQYF. The CDR3 nucleotides are TGTGCCAGCTCACCACCCTGGACTAGCGGGAGTTATCAAGAGACCCAGTACTTC.

The gene calls are TRBV9 and TRBJ2-1; 10 nucleotides match TRBD1. In germline, CDR1 is SGDLS, CDR2 YYNGEE. V was clipped by 4 bases and J by 5 bases; unmatched bases: 9. This CDR3 comprises 16 residues. The CDR3 loop is CASSLGDRGYNNEQFF. In DNA form, the CDR3 reads TGTGCCAGCAGCTTGGGGGACAGGGGCTACAACAATGAGCAGTTCTTC. The full variable domain, in which reference TRBV9 and TRBJ2-1 provide the parts outside the CDR3, is DSGVTQTPKHLITATGQRVTLRCSPRSGDLSVYWYQQSLDQGLQFLIQYYNGEERAKGNILERFSAQQFPDLHSELNLSSLELGDSALYFCASSLGDRGYNNEQFFGPGTRLTVL.

V usage is TRBV2 and J usage is TRBJ1-3; 9 bases agree with TRBD1. V lost 9 bases and J lost 1; bases outside the gene matches: 4. The CDR3 spans 14 residues. Germline values: CDR1 SNHLY, CDR2 FYNNEI. The CDR3 DNA reads TGTGCCAGTAAGACAGGGGGTTCTGGAAACACCATATATTTT. It encodes CASKTGGSGNTIYF. Full variable domain (rest looked up from reference TRBV2 and TRBJ1-3): EPEVTQTPSHQVTQMGQEVILRCVPISNHLYFYWYRQILGQKVEFLVSFYNNEISEKSEIFDDQFSVERPDGSNFTLKIRSTKLEDSAMYFCASKTGGSGNTIYFGEGSWLTVV.

CDR3 residues: CASSLYAGGTGANVLTF. The CDR3 bases are TGTGCCAGCAGCTTATACGCGGGGGGCACTGGGGCCAACGTCCTGACTTTC. The rearrangement joins TRBV7-8 to TRBJ2-6, with 8 bases that match TRBD2. In germline, CDR1 is SGHVS, CDR2 FQNEAQ. This CDR3 is built from 17 residues. The V and J ends lost 2 bases and 2 bases, in that order; junction bases with no gene match: 5.

This chain connects TRBV18 to TRBJ2-1; perhaps TRBD2 as D (6 bases). CDR1 is KGHSH, CDR2 LQKENI, per germline. The length of the CDR3 is 14 residues. Trimming stripped 0 bases from V and 9 bases from J, with 12 bases between. The CDR3 nucleotides are TGTGCCAGCTCACCACCGACTAGTCTCGGTGAGCAGTTCTTC. Translating it yields CASSPPTSLGEQFF.

Of note for this clone: Other nucleotide sequences in the sample specify the same CDR3. The rearrangement uses TRBV4-3 and TRBJ2-1, with a tentative D call TRBD2 (6 bases). Germline V gene lookup returns CDR1 LGHNA and CDR2 YSLEER. Trimming cost V 4 bases and J 4 bases, with 14 bases left between them. The CDR3 spans 15 residues. In nucleotides, the CDR3 is TGCGCCAGCAGCCCCGGGACTGCAATTTACAATGAGCAGTTCTTC. This gives the protein CASSPGTAIYNEQFF.

The chain employs TRBV5-1 and TRBJ1-6, with TRBD1 matching 9 bases. With 3 bases clipped from V and 10 bases from J, the junction kept 5 bases outside the gene matches. This CDR3 comprises 14 residues. Germline V gene lookup returns CDR1 SGHRS and CDR2 YFSETQ. The DNA for the CDR3 is TGCGCCAGCAGCTACGGACAGGGGATCTCACCCCTCCACTTT. This encodes CASSYGQGISPLHF.

This chain links TRBV6-5 with TRBJ1-1; 7 bases are a match to TRBD1. This CDR3 region has 14 residues. Germline V lookup: CDR1 MNHEY, CDR2 SVGAGI. V was pared by 7 bases and J by 1 base, with 6 bases of the junction left unmatched. The CDR3 is CASKRGTENTEAFF. The CDR3 bases are TGTGCCAGCAAACGCGGGACAGAGAACACTGAAGCTTTCTTT.

The count of this clone is one. The chain couples TRBV6-5 to TRBJ2-1, with D maybe TRBD2 (5 bases). The CDR3 length is 15 residues. CDR1 MNHEY and CDR2 SVGAGI come from the germline V gene. V was trimmed by 6 bases and J by 6 bases, leaving 18 bases between them. The CDR3 reads CASRGAYGRTNEQFF. Written as DNA, the CDR3 is TGTGCCAGCAGGGGAGCTTACGGGCGGACCAATGAGCAGTTCTTC.

The chain recombines TRBV5-5 with TRBJ1-2, with 8 bases matching TRBD1. V shed 1 base and J 1 base; nucleotides not matched to a gene: 6. Germline values: CDR1 SGHKS, CDR2 YYEKEE (reference sequence). This CDR3 has 16 residues. The CDR3, as DNA: TGTGCCAGCAGCTTGACCCCAGGGGGCGATAACTATGGCTACACCTTC. Protein: CASSLTPGGDNYGYTF.